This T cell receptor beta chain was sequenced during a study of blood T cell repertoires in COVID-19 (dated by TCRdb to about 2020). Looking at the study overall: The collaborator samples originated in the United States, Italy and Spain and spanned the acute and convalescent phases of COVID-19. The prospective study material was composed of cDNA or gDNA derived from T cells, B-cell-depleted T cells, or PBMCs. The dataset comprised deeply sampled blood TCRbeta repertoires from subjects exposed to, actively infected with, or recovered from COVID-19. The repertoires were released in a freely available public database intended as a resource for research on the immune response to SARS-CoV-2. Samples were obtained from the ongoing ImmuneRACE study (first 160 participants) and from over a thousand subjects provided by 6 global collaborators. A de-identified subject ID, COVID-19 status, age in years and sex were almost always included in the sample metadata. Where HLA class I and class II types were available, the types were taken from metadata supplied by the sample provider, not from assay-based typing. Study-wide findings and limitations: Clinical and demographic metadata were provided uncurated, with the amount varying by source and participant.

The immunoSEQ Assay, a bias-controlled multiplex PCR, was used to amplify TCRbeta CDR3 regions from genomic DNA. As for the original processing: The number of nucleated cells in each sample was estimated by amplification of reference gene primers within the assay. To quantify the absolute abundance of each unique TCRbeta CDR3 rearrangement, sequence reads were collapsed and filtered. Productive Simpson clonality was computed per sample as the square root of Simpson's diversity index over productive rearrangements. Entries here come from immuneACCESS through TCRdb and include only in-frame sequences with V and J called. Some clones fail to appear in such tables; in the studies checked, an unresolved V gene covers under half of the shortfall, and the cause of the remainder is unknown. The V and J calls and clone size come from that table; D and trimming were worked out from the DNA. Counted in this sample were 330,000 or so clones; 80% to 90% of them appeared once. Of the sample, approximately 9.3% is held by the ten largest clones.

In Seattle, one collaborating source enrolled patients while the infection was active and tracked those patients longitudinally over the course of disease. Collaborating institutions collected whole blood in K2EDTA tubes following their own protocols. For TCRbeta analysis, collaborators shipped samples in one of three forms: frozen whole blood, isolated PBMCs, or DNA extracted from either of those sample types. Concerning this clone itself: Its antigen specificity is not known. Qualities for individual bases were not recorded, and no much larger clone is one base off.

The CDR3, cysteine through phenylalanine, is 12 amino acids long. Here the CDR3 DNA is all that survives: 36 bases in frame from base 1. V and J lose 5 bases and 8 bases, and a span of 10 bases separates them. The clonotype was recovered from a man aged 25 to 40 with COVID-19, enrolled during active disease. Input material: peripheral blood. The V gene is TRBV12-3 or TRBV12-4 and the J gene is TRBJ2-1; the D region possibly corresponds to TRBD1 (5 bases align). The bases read TGTGCCAGCAGTAGGGGATACGATGAGCAGTTCTTC. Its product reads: CASSRGYDEQFF.